This T cell receptor beta chain was sequenced during a study of shared clonotypes between healthy human individuals (dated by TCRdb to 2020 to 2022). Background on the whole study: Two women and a few men aged 18 to 49 years were included in the cohort. To estimate repertoire size and how much clonotypes are shared between individuals, the study performed deep sequencing of blood TCR repertoires from five healthy adults. To increase sequencing depth and limit assay-specific biases, different laboratories used diverse techniques to prepare libraries and sequence TCR repertoires. Per donor, leukapheresis produced somewhere between about 0.94 and 9 billion PBMCs. General conclusions and limits of the study: Pairwise subsampling led to the expectation that sequencing depth would affect the degree of clonotype sharing among donors. The small number of donors limited the genetic and exposure-history diversity represented. Sampling was restricted to blood, and TCR repertoires in tissue are likely to differ from TCR repertoires in blood.

With respect to this clone: This clone's antigen is unknown. Base qualities are missing; no much larger clone stands one base away.

The CDR3 runs 14 amino acids, cysteine and phenylalanine included. The sequence is cut down to CDR3 DNA, 42 bases in frame from base 1. V loses 5 bases, J loses 4 bases, and the germline ends lie 14 bases apart. The CDR1 and CDR2 encoded by the germline V gene are SGHTA and FQGNSA. TCR CDR3 regions were amplified from genomic DNA by multiplex PCR using the deep immunoSEQ assay. Genomic DNA extracted from each cell subset was distributed evenly over all wells of several immunoSEQ 96-well plates, and each plate served as one replicate. For unsorted PBMC, about 270 ng of genomic DNA, equivalent to tens of thousands of T cell genomes, went into each replicate PCR. Ten immunoSEQ deep assay plates were used to sequence the unsorted PBMC genomic DNA. Purified libraries were quantified with a Qubit 3.0 fluorometer, sized on a Bioanalyzer 2100, and re-quantified with the KAPA Library Quantification kit. A separate single-read 150-cycle Illumina NextSeq 550 flow cell was used to sequence each immunoSEQ 96-well plate. The source study handled its data this way. Because the immunoSEQ output held only junctional sequences and lacked quality scores, the filtering could not match the filtering applied to full-length reads. Sequences were annotated with PyIR, a Python wrapper for IgBLAST v1.9, and V/J genes and CDR3 were assigned using IMGT germline references. Any read was removed if the V/J assignment was weak (E-value above 1e-6), the CDR3 was missing, or the read contained stop codons, out-of-frame junctions, or ambiguous translated residues. V3J clonotypes were defined as sequences sharing the same inferred V gene, J gene, and CDR3 amino acid sequence. To compute the percentage overlap between repertoires, the number of shared unique clonotypes was divided by the size of the smaller repertoire. Three approaches were used to assess repertoire richness: RTK rarefaction, the Chao1 estimator, and Recon v2.1 estimates of unobserved clonotypes. TCRdb provides this immuneACCESS table in a form limited to in-frame rearrangements. Some clones are lacking; in checked studies, under half of them reflect an unresolved V gene, and why the rest are absent is not known. That table gives V, J and clone size, and the DNA gave D and trimming. The sample table holds hundreds of thousands of clones, of which roughly three quarters were seen once. Around 13% of the sample comes from the top ten.

The donors were healthy, HIV-negative adults with no recently reported acute infections or vaccinations. Every donor was a Caucasian adult living in Nashville, Tennessee, USA. In the unsorted samples, approximately 82 million PBMCs were counted, and genomic DNA was extracted using the QIAamp DNA Blood Mini kit. Blood was obtained by leukapheresis, after which PBMCs were separated by Ficoll-Histopaque density gradient centrifugation and cryopreserved in liquid nitrogen vapor phase. What was sequenced was PBMCs. The sequence links TRBV7-2 to TRBJ1-2; matching of 6 bases hints at TRBD1 as the D gene. The receptor comes from a woman in her thirties or forties in good health. Some clones in this sample may be carry-over from other donors' samples. The CDR3 reads as follows: CASSGQLLSYGYTF. The sequence in DNA is TGTGCCAGCAGCGGACAGCTCCTTTCCTATGGCTACACCTTC. When the CDR3 is completed using the reference TRBV7-2 and TRBJ1-2 genes on either side, the full variable domain is GAGVSQSPSNKVTEKGKDVELRCDPISGHTALYWYRQSLGQGLEFLIYFQGNSAPDKSGLPSDRFSAERTGGSVSTLTIQRTQQEDSAVYLCASSGQLLSYGYTFGSGTRLTVV.